The source of this T cell receptor beta chain is a study of post-analysis software for immune sequencing data. Study context: The courses of disease that were included comprised relapsing-remitting, secondary progressive and progressive-relapsing multiple sclerosis. Overall study findings and caveats: The study found TRBV5-6, TRBV5-1 and TRBV20-1 among five TRBV segments more frequent in patients than controls. Same-batch samples co-clustered strongly by F measure.

This clonotype was seen more than once but under ten times. Its antigen is undetermined. Every TCR beta cDNA library bore unique molecular identifiers. TCRdb re-called the PCR reads with MiXCR, one entry per CDR3 protein. The sample has 400,000 to 500,000 distinct CDR3 sequences; less than 40% are singletons. The V gene's germline CDR1 is DFQATT and CDR2 SNEGSKA (reference sequence). Trimming stripped 3 bases from V and 4 bases from J, with 6 bases between. This CDR3 has 11 residues. The sequence came from a girl aged 2 to 9 with multiple sclerosis. The gene calls are TRBV20-1 and TRBJ2-5; D ambiguous. The sample comprised blood. Here the CDR3 reads CSARHGETQYF. DNA of the CDR3: TGCAGTGCTAGGCATGGAGAGACCCAGTACTTC.